This T cell receptor beta chain was identified in a study of blood T cell repertoires in COVID-19 (TCRdb year 2020). About the investigation overall: Collaborator samples came from the United States, Italy and Spain and covered acute and convalescent phases of COVID-19. Samples came from the ongoing ImmuneRACE study (first 160 participants) plus 1,254 subjects from 6 global collaborators. The sample metadata nearly always contained a de-identified subject ID, COVID-19 status, age in years and sex. The prospective study material was composed of cDNA or gDNA derived from T cells, B-cell-depleted T cells, or PBMCs. The repertoires were released in a freely available public database intended as a resource for research on the immune response to SARS-CoV-2. HLA class I and class II types, where available, came from metadata supplied by the sample provider rather than from assay-based typing. Subjects who had been exposed to COVID-19, were actively infected with it, or had recovered from it provided the deeply sampled blood TCRbeta repertoires that made up the dataset. On the study overall, not on this receptor specifically: The amount of clinical and demographic metadata varied by source and participant and was provided uncurated.

Each collaborating institution followed its own protocols to collect whole blood in K2EDTA tubes. For TCRbeta analysis, collaborator samples were shipped as frozen whole blood, as isolated PBMCs, or as DNA extracted from either sample type. According to the germline V gene (reference sequence), CDR1 reads GTSNPN and CDR2 reads SVGIG. After removal of 3 bases from V and 1 base from J, the junction retains 8 bases not matched to a gene. Including cysteine and phenylalanine, the CDR3 has 15 amino acids. The retained sequence is limited to the CDR3, 45 bases, with the frame set at the first base. As to this clone: Its antigen is still unknown. One base away there is no much larger clone; base qualities are not given.

The immunoSEQ Assay, a bias-controlled multiplex PCR, was used to amplify TCRbeta CDR3 regions from genomic DNA. The original pipeline was this. The number of nucleated cells in each sample was estimated from the amplification of reference gene primers within the assay. Sequence reads were collapsed and filtered to measure the absolute abundance of every unique TCRbeta CDR3 rearrangement. For each sample, productive Simpson clonality was calculated by taking the square root of Simpson's diversity index across productive rearrangements. TCRdb mirrors the immuneACCESS table, restricted to in-frame sequences. Some clones are absent from its copies; in checked studies, under half trace to an unresolved V gene, and the reason for the others is unknown. Clone size and the V and J calls come from that table; the DNA yielded D and trimming. This sample holds about 110,000 clones; roughly 88% were observed only once. The ten largest clones take up under 2.5% of the sample.

The receptor comes from a human donor in a cohort sampled during active COVID-19. The chain couples TRBV30 to TRBJ1-1, with 7 central nucleotides matching TRBD1. The sequencing sample was made of peripheral blood. Read as DNA, the sequence is TGTGCCTGGAGGGGGAACAGGGGATCGAACACTGAAGCTTTCTTT. Its protein reads: CAWRGNRGSNTEAFF.